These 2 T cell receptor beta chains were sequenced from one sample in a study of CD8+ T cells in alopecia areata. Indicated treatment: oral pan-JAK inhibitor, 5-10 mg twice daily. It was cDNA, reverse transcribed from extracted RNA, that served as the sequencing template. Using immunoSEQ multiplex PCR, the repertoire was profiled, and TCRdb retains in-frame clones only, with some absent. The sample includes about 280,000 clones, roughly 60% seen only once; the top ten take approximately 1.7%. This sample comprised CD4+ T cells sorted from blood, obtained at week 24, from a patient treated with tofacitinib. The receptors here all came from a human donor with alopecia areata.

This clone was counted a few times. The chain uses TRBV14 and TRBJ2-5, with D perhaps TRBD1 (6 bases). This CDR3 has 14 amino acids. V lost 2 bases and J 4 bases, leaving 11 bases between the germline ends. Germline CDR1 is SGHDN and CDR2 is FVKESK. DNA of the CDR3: TGTGCCAGCAGCCAACTGGGGGCCCCAGAGACCCAGTACTTC. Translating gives CASSQLGAPETQYF.

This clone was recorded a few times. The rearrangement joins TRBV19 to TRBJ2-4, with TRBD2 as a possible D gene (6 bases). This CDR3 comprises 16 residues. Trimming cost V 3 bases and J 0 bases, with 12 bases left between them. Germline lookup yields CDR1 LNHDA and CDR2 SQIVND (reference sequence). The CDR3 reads CASSIPPGGAKNIQYF. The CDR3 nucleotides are TGTGCCAGTAGTATCCCGCCCGGGGGAGCCAAAAACATTCAGTACTTC.